Listed here is a single TCR beta chain. The V gene lost 1 base and the J gene lost 0 bases, with 4 bases spanning the gap. The CDR3 spans 13 residues. Germline V lookup: CDR1 SGHVS, CDR2 FNYEAQ. Amplification used 60 Vbeta primers and 13 Jbeta primers. Sequencing used immunoSEQ multiplex PCR; TCRdb keeps in-frame clones, though not all of them. The sample lists some 200,000 clones, around 86% occurring once. The data stem from a study of cytomegalovirus exposure and HLA in healthy donors. The material sequenced was PBMCs. The clonotype originates from a man aged 40-49 years in good health and CMV-seropositive. J is TRBJ2-7 and V is TRBV7-6; D ambiguous. CDR3 DNA: TGTGCCAGCAGCTTAGATAGCTCCTACGAGCAGTACTTC. This gives the protein CASSLDSSYEQYF.